The sequence of this TCR beta chain was determined in a study of identical twins. J gave up 6 bases and V 2 bases, and 7 bases lay outside the gene matches. Germline loops: CDR1 DFQATT, CDR2 SNEGSKA (reference sequence). This CDR3 has 14 residues. In its sample, this clonotype was seen many times. Each CDR3 protein is one row after TCRdb ran MiXCR on the 5' RACE reads. The sample has hundreds of thousands of distinct CDR3 sequences, approximately 22% seen once. These records were also assigned to another study, of T cells expressing NK-cell markers.

This TCR was recovered from a woman between 18 and 29 years old in good health. The chain is built from TRBV20-1 and TRBJ1-1, with 9 bases matching TRBD1. Input material: PBMCs. The CDR3 DNA reads as TGCAGTGCTAGAAAAGGGACAGGGATAGCTGAAGCTTTCTTT. This translates into CSARKGTGIAEAFF.